Listed here are 17 T cell receptor beta chains from one sample, sequenced in a study of blood T cells in healthy people across ages. A second PCR of 7 to 11 cycles used a sample-barcoded 5' primer and a J-beta primer mix. TCRdb analysed the 5' RACE reads with MiXCR anew, one entry per CDR3 protein. The sample holds 730,000 or so distinct CDR3 sequences, roughly 45% seen once. What was sequenced was blood. The receptor set was obtained from a woman aged 55 to 70 in good health.

In this sample, this clonotype turned up a few times. The chain employs TRBV5-1 and TRBJ1-2, with D unclear. The germline CDR1 and CDR2 sequences are SGHRS and YFSETQ. V was pared by 1 base and J by 1 base, with 8 bases between. The CDR3 runs to 14 residues. The CDR3 region is CASSLSGINYGYTF. The CDR3 coding sequence is TGCGCCAGCAGCTTGTCAGGTATTAACTATGGCTACACCTTC.

The chain links TRBV6-2 or TRBV6-3 to TRBJ2-7; 9 nucleotides align to TRBD2. Trimming at V came to 5 bases and at J to 7 bases, leaving 12 bases not matched to a gene. Germline V lookup: CDR1 MNHEY, CDR2 SVGEGT. This CDR3 region has 15 residues. Written as DNA, the CDR3 is TGTGCCAGCAGTAGACTAGCGGTGGAACTAGAAGAGCAGTACTTC. As protein: CASSRLAVELEEQYF.

The V call is TRBV7-2, the J call TRBJ2-5; D uncertain. This CDR3 is 13 amino acids long. V lost 2 bases to trimming and J lost 4 bases, with 8 bases between them. The germline V gene has CDR1 SGHTA and CDR2 FQGNSA. The CDR3 nucleotides read TGTGCCAGCAGCTTAAACCCCCGAGAGACCCAGTACTTC. The encoded protein is CASSLNPRETQYF.

The V gene is TRBV25-1, the J gene TRBJ2-5; D might be TRBD2 (6 bases). CDR1 is MGHDK and CDR2 is SYGVNS in the germline V gene. The CDR3 has 14 residues. The V and J ends lost 6 bases and 11 bases respectively, with 22 bases between them. CDR3 sequence: CASRLGLRSDEQYF. CDR3 in DNA: TGTGCCAGCAGGCTGGGACTCCGTTCGGATGAGCAGTACTTC.

This chain uses TRBV19 with TRBJ1-1; D is undetermined. Trimming took 3 bases from V and 10 from J, leaving 18 bases between them. The CDR3 is made up of 14 amino acids. In germline, CDR1 is LNHDA, CDR2 SQIVND (reference sequence). CDR3: CASSIFPDGSGAFF. In DNA form, the CDR3 reads TGTGCCAGTAGTATCTTCCCGGACGGAAGTGGAGCTTTCTTT.

In the case of this clonotype: A much larger clone differs by one base, so this may be a read error. The CDR3 protein is CATRHSDTQYF. The CDR3 DNA reads as TGTGCCACCAGACACTCAGATACGCAGTATTTT. The chain employs TRBV15 and TRBJ2-3; no definite D call. Trimming pared 6 bases from V and 4 bases from J, leaving 5 bases between. This CDR3 is 11 amino acids long. Germline V gene lookup returns CDR1 LNHNV and CDR2 YYDKDF (reference sequence).

This clonotype was counted a few times. This rearrangement joins TRBV7-2 to TRBJ2-1; TRBD1 agrees at 7 bases. Germline V gives CDR1 SGHTA, CDR2 FQGNSA. Trimming removed 4 bases from V and 8 bases from J; junction bases left unmatched: 5. This CDR3 comprises 13 residues. The CDR3 DNA sequence: TGTGCCAGCAGCTCCAGACAGGGTTATGAGCAGTTCTTC. Translation gives CASSSRQGYEQFF.

This chain connects TRBV7-2 to TRBJ2-4; tentative D call: TRBD1 (6 bases). The CDR3 has 18 residues. Germline V CDR1 and CDR2: SGHTA, FQGNSA. The V end lost 4 bases, the J end lost 0 bases, and 19 bases lay between the germline ends. CDR3 DNA sequence: TGTGCCAGCAGCTCTCCGCCGGGACACATATTAGCCAAAAACATTCAGTACTTC. It specifies CASSSPPGHILAKNIQYF.

This clonotype turned up a few times. This chain links TRBV20-1 with TRBJ2-1; TRBD2 matches 11 bases. This CDR3 has 19 amino acids. Trimming removed 4 bases from V and 2 bases from J; junction bases left unmatched: 16. Germline CDR1 reads DFQATT; CDR2 reads SNEGSKA (reference sequence). Here the CDR3 reads CSATDGLAGGYHAYNEQFF. DNA for the CDR3: TGCAGTGCTACCGACGGTCTAGCGGGAGGTTACCACGCCTACAATGAGCAGTTCTTC.

This clonotype was seen more than once but under ten times. The chain links TRBV6-2 or TRBV6-3 to TRBJ2-7; the D is unclear. Trimming left V 2 bases short and J 0 bases short, with 11 bases between. The CDR3 extends over 15 amino acids. The germline V gene encodes CDR1 MNHEY and CDR2 SVGEGT. The DNA of the CDR3 is TGTGCCAGCAGTTACCGGCTGGCACTCTCCTACGAGCAGTACTTC. This encodes CASSYRLALSYEQYF.

This chain joins TRBV7-9 and TRBJ1-1; D gene uncertain. CDR3 length: 12 amino acids. The V end was cut by 7 bases, the J end by 6 bases, with 12 bases between. Germline CDR1 SEHNR, CDR2 FQNEAQ (reference sequence). CDR3 sequence (DNA): TGTGCCAGCAAAGAGGATGCGGCTGAAGCTTTCTTT. Translation: CASKEDAAEAFF.

This clonotype was observed a handful of times. The chain links TRBV20-1 to TRBJ2-1; the match to TRBD2 covers 15 bases. V lost 5 bases, J lost 6 bases, and 2 bases stayed unmatched. CDR3 length: 14 amino acids. Germline V lookup: CDR1 DFQATT, CDR2 SNEGSKA (reference sequence). The CDR3 region is CSARTSGGANEQFF. CDR3 sequence (DNA): TGCAGTGCTCGGACTAGCGGGGGGGCCAATGAGCAGTTCTTC.

This clonotype was picked up a small number of times. This may be a read error, as it is one base from a much larger clone. The chain recombines TRBV6-5 with TRBJ2-7, with TRBD2 as a possible D gene (7 bases). The V gene's germline CDR1 is MNHEY and CDR2 SVGAGI. Trimming removed 2 bases from V and 7 bases from J, with 9 bases in between. The CDR3 has 12 amino acids. This chain's CDR3 is CASSYGGAEQYF. Here the CDR3 DNA reads TGTGCCAGCAGTTACGGGGGGGCTGAGCAGTACTTC.

In its sample, this clonotype was seen a few times. V is TRBV24-1 and J is TRBJ2-1, with D possibly TRBD2 on 7 matching bases. Trimming removed 3 bases at V and 4 bases at J, with 15 bases between. The CDR3 extends over 16 amino acids. Per the germline V gene, CDR1 is KGHDR and CDR2 is SFDVKD. This chain's CDR3 is CATSDQGGASYNEQFF. For the CDR3, the DNA is TGTGCCACCAGTGATCAAGGGGGGGCTTCGTACAATGAGCAGTTCTTC.

This clonotype has more than one count but fewer than ten. The V gene is TRBV12-3 or TRBV12-4, the J gene TRBJ1-6; no clear D gene. Trimming shortened V by 3 bases and J by 10 bases, and 4 bases separated the two germline ends. This CDR3 comprises 11 residues. CDR3 coding DNA: TGTGCCAGCAGTTTCGAATCACCCCTCCACTTT. Translation: CASSFESPLHF.

This clonotype is a singleton in its sample. This chain connects TRBV30 to TRBJ2-7; 7 bases match TRBD2. CDR1 and CDR2 from the germline V gene are GTSNPN and SVGIG (reference sequence). V shed 4 bases and J 0 bases; nucleotides not matched to a gene: 6. There are 14 residues in the CDR3. This CDR3 is CAWKSSGVSYEQYF. The CDR3, as DNA: TGTGCCTGGAAATCAAGCGGGGTCTCCTACGAGCAGTACTTC.

This clonotype was detected only a few times. This chain uses TRBV4-3 with TRBJ2-3, with D maybe TRBD1 (6 bases). Between the trimmed V and J ends, which lost 6 bases and 0 bases, there was a span of 16 bases. From germline, CDR1 is LGHNA and CDR2 YSLEER. The length of the CDR3 is 16 residues. The CDR3 protein is CASSPMSGQSTDTQYF. In DNA form, the CDR3 reads TGCGCCAGCAGTCCTATGTCCGGACAGAGCACAGATACGCAGTATTTT.